This record concerns one TCR beta chain sequence. Its antigen is unidentified. The sample is drawn from a study of shared clonotypes between healthy human individuals. Study-wide results and limits: Clonotypes which were not shared had lower generation probabilities than clonotypes that all four donors shared.

Each donor was a Caucasian adult residing in Nashville, Tennessee. Profiled with immunoSEQ multiplex PCR; TCRdb holds only in-frame clones, not every one. The sample has over 850,000 clones; approximately 80% are singletons. The germline gives CDR1 MGHRA, CDR2 YSYEKL. J lost 4 bases, V lost 5 bases, and 2 bases had no gene match. The CDR3 runs to 14 residues. This sequence joins TRBV4-1 and TRBJ2-3; TRBD2 matches at 11 bases. Sequenced material: memory CD4+ T cells from PBMCs. The subset here: CD45RA-negative fraction. This clonotype originated in a man younger than 35 in good health. Some clones in this sample may be carry-over from other donors' samples. DNA for the CDR3: TGCGCCAGCAGCACTAGCGGGAGAGCAGATACGCAGTATTTT. It yields the protein CASSTSGRADTQYF.